This TCR beta chain was retrieved from a study of circulating and synovial CD4+ cells in juvenile arthritis. Study-wide findings and caveats: Circulating pathogenic-like and bulk T cells looked alike by Vbeta family usage. CPL and bulk CD4 samples differed at least tenfold in T cell genomes. Circulating pathogenic-like lymphocytes shared a substantially higher fraction of CDR3 sequences with synovium than bulk blood.

Only in-frame clones appear in the TCRdb table, and some are missing; sequencing was by immunoSEQ multiplex PCR. The sample records 30,000 to 40,000 clones, nearly 97% being singletons. On this clone: What it binds is unknown.

V was clipped by 0 bases and J by 5 bases, with 4 bases between them. The germline gives CDR1 GTSNPN, CDR2 SVGIG (reference sequence). The CDR3 runs 11 residues. What was sequenced was CD4+ T cells from blood. This rearrangement joins TRBV30 to TRBJ1-1; D is unresolved. The TCR originated in a human donor with juvenile idiopathic arthritis. CDR3 amino acids: CAWSVGTEAFF. The CDR3 DNA sequence: TGTGCCTGGAGTGTCGGGACTGAAGCTTTCTTT.